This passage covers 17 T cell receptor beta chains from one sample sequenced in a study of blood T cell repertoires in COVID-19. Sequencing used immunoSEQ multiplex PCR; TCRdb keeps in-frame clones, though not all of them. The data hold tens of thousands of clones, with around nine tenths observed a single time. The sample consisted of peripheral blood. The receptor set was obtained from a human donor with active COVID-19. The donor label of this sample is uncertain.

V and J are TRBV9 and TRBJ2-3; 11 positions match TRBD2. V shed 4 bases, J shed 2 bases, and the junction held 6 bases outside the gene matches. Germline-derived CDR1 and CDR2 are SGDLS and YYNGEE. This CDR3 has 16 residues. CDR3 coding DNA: TGTGCCAGCAGCCCCGGGACTAGCGGTTACACAGATACGCAGTATTTT. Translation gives CASSPGTSGYTDTQYF.

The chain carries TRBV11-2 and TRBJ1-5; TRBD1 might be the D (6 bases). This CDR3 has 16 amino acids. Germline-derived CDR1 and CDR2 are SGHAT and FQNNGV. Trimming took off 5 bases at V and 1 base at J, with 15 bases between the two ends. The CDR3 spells CASSQGSQGSNQPQHF. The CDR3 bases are TGTGCCAGCAGCCAAGGGTCACAGGGAAGCAATCAGCCCCAGCATTTT.

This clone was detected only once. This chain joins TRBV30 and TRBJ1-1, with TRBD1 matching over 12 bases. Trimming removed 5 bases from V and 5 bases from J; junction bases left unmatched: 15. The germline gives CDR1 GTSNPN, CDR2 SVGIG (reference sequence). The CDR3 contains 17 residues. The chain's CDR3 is CAWALRWDRGRDTEAFF. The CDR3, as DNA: TGTGCCTGGGCCTTACGGTGGGACAGGGGGCGAGATACTGAAGCTTTCTTT. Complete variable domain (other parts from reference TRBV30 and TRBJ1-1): SQTIHQWPATLVQPVGSPLSLECTVEGTSNPNLYWYRQAAGRGLQLLFYSVGIGQISSEVPQNLSASRPQDRQFILSSKKLLLSDSGFYLCAWALRWDRGRDTEAFFGQGTRLTVV.

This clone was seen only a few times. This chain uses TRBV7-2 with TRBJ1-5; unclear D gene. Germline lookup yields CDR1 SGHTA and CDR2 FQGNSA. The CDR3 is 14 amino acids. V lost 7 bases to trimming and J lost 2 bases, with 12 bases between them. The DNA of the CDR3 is TGTGCCAGCAAAGAGAGTTTGGGCAATCAGCCCCAGCATTTT. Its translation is CASKESLGNQPQHF.

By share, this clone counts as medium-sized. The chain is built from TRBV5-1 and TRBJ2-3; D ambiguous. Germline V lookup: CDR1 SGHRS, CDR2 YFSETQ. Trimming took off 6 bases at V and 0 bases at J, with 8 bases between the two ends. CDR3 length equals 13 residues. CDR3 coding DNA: TGCGCCAGCAAAGCGAGTAGCACAGATACGCAGTATTTT. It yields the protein CASKASSTDTQYF.

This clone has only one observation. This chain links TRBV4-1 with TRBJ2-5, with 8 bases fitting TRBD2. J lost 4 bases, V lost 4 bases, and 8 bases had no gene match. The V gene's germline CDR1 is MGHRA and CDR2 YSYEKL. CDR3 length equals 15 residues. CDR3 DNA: TGCGCCAGCAGCCCGGGGACGGGGGGGCTAGAGACCCAGTACTTC. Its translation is CASSPGTGGLETQYF.

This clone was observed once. The CDR3 sequence is CAWSVLREGGDPGNTIYF. The CDR3 bases are TGTGCCTGGAGTGTATTGAGGGAAGGGGGGGATCCTGGAAACACCATATATTTT. V and J are TRBV30 and TRBJ1-3; D may be TRBD1 (6 bases). Trimming took 0 bases from V and 2 from J, leaving 20 bases between them. Per germline, CDR1 GTSNPN and CDR2 SVGIG (reference sequence). The CDR3 spans 18 residues.

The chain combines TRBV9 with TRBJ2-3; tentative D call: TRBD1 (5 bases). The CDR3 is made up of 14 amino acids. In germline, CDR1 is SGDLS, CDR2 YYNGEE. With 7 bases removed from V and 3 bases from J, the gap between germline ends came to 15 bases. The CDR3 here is CASGQGFKTDTQYF. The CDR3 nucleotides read TGTGCCAGCGGGCAGGGATTCAAAACAGATACGCAGTATTTT.

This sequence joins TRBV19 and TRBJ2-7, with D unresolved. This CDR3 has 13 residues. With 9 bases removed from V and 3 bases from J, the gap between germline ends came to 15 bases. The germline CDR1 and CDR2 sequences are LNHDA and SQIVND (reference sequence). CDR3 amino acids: CASKDGALYEQYF. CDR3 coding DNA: TGTGCCAGCAAAGACGGAGCCCTCTACGAGCAGTACTTC.

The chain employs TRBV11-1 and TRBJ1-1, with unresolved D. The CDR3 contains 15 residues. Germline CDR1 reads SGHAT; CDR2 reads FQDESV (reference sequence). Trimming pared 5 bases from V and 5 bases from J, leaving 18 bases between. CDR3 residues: CASSRRLGKTTEAFF. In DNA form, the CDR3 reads TGTGCCAGCAGCCGGAGGCTGGGAAAGACTACTGAAGCTTTCTTT.

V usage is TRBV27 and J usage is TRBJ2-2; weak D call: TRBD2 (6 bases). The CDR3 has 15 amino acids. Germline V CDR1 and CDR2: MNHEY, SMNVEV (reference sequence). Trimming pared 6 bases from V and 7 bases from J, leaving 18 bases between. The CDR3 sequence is CASRRHPRDIGELFF. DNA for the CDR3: TGTGCCAGCAGGAGACACCCGCGGGATATCGGGGAGCTGTTTTTT.

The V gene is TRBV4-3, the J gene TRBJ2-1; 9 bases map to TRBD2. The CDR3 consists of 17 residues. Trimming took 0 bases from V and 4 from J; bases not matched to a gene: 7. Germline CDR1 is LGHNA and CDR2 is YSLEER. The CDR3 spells CASSQEEGLAAYNEQFF. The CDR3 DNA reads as TGCGCCAGCAGCCAAGAAGAGGGACTAGCAGCTTACAATGAGCAGTTCTTC.

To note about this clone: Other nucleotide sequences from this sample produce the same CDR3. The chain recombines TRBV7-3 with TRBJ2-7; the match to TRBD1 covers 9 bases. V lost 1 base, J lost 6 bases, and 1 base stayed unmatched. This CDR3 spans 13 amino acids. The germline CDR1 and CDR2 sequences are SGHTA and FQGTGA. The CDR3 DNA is TGTGCCAGCAGCTTAAGACAGGGGGGCGAGCAGTACTTC. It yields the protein CASSLRQGGEQYF.

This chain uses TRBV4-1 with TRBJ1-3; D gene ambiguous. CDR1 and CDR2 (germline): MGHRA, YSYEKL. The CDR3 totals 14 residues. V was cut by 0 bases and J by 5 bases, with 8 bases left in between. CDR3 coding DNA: TGCGCCAGCAGCCAAGATATGGGCCGAAACACCATATATTTT. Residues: CASSQDMGRNTIYF.

The DNA of the CDR3 is TGTGCCAGCAGCCCGGGGGGATTCACAGATACGCAGTATTTT. Translated, it gives CASSPGGFTDTQYF. The genes are TRBV3-1 (or the pseudogene TRBV3-2) and TRBJ2-3; 7 nucleotides align to TRBD2. V was pared by 4 bases and J by 2 bases, with 3 bases of the junction left unmatched. Looked up from germline, CDR1 is LGHDT and CDR2 is YNNKEL (reference sequence). This CDR3 spans 14 amino acids.

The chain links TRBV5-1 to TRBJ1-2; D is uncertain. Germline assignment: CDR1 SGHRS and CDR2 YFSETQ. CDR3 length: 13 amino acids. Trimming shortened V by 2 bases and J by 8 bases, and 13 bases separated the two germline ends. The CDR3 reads CASSLDFTGGYTF. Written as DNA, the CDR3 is TGCGCCAGCAGCTTAGACTTTACTGGGGGCTACACCTTC. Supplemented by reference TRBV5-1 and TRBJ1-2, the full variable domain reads KAGVTQTPRYLIKTRGQQVTLSCSPISGHRSVSWYQQTPGQGLQFLFEYFSETQRNKGNFPGRFSGRQFSNSRSEMNVSTLELGDSALYLCASSLDFTGGYTFGSGTRLTVV.

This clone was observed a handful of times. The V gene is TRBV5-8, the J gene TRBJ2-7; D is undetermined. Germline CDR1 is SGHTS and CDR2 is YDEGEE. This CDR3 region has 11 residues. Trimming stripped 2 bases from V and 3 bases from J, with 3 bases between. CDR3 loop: CASSLHYEQYF. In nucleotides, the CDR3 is TGTGCCAGCAGCTTACACTACGAGCAGTACTTC.